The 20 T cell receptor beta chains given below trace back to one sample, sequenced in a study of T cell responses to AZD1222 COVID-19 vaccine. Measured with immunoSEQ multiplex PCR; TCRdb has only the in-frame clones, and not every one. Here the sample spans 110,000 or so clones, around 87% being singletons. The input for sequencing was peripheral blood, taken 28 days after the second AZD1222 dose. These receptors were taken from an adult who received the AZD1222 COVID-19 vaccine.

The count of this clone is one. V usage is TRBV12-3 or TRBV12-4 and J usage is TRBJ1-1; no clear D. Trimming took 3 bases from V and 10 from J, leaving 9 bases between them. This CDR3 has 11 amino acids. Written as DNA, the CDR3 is TGTGCCAGCAGTTTGACGGCCGGAGCTTTCTTT. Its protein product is CASSLTAGAFF.

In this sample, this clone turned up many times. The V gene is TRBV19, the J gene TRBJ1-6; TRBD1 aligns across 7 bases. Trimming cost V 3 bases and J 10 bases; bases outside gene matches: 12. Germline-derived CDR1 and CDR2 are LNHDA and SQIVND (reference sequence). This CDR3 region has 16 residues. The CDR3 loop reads CASSIVLAGGRSPLHF. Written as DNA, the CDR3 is TGTGCCAGTAGTATTGTTTTGGCAGGGGGAAGGTCACCCCTCCACTTT.

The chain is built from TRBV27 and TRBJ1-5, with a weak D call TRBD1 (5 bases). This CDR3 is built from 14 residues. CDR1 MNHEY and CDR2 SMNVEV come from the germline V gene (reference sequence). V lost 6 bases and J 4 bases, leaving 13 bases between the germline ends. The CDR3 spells CASSVGRGNQPQHF. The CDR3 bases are TGTGCCAGCAGCGTAGGTAGGGGAAATCAGCCCCAGCATTTT.

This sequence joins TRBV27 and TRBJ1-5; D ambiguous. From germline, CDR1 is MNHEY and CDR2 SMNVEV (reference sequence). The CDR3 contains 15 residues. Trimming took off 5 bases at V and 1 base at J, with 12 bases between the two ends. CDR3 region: CASSPLMGSNQPQHF. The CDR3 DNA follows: TGTGCCAGCAGTCCCTTGATGGGCAGCAATCAGCCCCAGCATTTT.

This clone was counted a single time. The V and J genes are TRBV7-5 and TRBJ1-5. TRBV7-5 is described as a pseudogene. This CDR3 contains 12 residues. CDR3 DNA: TGTGCCAGGGGCTCGGGGAGTCAGCCCCAGCATTTT. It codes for CARGSGSQPQHF.

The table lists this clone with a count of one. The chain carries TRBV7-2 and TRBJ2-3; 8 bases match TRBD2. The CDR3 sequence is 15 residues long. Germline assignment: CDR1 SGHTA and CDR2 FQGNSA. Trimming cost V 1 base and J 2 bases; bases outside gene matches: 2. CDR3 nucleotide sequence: TGTGCCAGCAGCTTAGTAGCGGGGTTCACAGATACGCAGTATTTT. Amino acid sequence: CASSLVAGFTDTQYF.

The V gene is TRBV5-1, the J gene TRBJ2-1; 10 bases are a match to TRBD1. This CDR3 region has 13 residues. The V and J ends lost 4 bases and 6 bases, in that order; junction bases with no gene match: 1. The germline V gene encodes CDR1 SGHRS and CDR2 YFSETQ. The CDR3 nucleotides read TGCGCCAGCAGCCGGACAGGGGGCAATGAGCAGTTCTTC. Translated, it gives CASSRTGGNEQFF.

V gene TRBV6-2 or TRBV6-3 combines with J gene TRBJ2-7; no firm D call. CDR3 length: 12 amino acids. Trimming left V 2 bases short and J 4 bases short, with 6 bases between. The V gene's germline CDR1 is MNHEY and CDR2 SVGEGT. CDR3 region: CASSYDRYEQYF. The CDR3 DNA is TGTGCCAGCAGTTACGACCGGTACGAGCAGTACTTC.

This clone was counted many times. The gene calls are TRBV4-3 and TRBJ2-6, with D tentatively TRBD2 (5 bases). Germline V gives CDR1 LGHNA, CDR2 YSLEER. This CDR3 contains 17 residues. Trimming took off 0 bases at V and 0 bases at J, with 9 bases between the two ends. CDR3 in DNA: TGCGCCAGCAGCCAAGAGGGAGAGGGCTCTGGGGCCAACGTCCTGACTTTC. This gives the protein CASSQEGEGSGANVLTF.

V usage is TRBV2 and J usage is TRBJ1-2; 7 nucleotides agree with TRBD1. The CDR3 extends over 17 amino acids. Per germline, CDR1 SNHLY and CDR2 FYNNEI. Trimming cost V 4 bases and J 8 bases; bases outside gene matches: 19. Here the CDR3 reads CASSVGSWGRGAGGYTF. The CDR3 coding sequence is TGTGCCAGCAGTGTCGGATCTTGGGGCAGGGGGGCTGGCGGCTACACCTTC.

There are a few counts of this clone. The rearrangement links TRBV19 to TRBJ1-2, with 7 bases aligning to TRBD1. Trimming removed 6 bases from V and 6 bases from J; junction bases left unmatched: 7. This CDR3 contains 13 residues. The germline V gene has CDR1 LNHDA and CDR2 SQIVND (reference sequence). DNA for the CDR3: TGTGCCAGTAGGACAGGGTTAGGGGATGGCTACACCTTC. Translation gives CASRTGLGDGYTF.

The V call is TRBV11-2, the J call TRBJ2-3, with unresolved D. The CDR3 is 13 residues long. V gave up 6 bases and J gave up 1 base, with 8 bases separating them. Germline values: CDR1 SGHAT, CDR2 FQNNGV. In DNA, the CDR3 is TGTGCCAGCAGTTTCACGGGCACAGATACGCAGTATTTT. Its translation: CASSFTGTDTQYF.

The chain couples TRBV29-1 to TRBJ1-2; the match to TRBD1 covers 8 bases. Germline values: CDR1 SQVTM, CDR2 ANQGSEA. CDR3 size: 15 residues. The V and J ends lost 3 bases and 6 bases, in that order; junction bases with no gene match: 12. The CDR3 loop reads CSVDRAGGVINGYTF. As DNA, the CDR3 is TGCAGCGTTGATAGGGCAGGGGGCGTGATCAATGGCTACACCTTC.

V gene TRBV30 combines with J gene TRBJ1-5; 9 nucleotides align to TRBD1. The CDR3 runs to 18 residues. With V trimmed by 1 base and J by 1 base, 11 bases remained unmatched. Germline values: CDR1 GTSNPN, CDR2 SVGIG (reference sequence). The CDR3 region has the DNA TGTGCCTGGAGTGCAGACAGGGGGTTTCGCAGAAGCAATCAGCCCCAGCATTTT. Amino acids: CAWSADRGFRRSNQPQHF.

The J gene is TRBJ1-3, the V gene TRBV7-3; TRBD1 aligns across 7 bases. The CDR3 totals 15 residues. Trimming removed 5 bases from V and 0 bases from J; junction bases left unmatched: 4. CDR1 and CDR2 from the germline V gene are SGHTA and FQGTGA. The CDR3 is CASSRDSFSGNTIYF. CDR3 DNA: TGTGCCAGCAGCCGGGACAGCTTCTCTGGAAACACCATATATTTT.

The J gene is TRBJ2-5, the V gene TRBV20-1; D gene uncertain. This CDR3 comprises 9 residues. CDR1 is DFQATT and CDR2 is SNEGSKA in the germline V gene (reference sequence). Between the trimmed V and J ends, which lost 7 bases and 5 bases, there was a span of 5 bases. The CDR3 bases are TGCAGTGTTCGGGAGACCCAGTACTTC. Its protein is CSVRETQYF.

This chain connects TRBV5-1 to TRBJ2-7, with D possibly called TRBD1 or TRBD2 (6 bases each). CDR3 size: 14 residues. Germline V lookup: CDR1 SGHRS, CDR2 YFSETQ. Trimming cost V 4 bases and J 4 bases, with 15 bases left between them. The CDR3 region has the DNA TGCGCCAGCAGCCCCGCGGGGACAACTTACGAGCAGTACTTC. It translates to CASSPAGTTYEQYF.

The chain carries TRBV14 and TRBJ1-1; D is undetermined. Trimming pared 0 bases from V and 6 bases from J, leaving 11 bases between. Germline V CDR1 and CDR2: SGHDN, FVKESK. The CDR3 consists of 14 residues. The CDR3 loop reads CASSQDSQLAEAFF. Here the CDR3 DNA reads TGTGCCAGCAGCCAAGATAGCCAACTAGCTGAAGCTTTCTTT.

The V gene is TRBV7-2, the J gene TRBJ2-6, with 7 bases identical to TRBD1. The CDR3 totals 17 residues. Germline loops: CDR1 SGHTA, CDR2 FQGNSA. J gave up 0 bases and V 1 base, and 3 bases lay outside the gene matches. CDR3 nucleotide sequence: TGTGCCAGCAGCTTAGAAGGGACAGCCTCTGGGGCCAACGTCCTGACTTTC. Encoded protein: CASSLEGTASGANVLTF.

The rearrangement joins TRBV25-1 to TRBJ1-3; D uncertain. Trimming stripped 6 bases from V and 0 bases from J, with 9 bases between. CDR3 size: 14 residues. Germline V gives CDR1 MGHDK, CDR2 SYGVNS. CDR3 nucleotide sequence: TGTGCCAGCAGCCCGGGAGCCTCTGGAAACACCATATATTTT. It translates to CASSPGASGNTIYF.